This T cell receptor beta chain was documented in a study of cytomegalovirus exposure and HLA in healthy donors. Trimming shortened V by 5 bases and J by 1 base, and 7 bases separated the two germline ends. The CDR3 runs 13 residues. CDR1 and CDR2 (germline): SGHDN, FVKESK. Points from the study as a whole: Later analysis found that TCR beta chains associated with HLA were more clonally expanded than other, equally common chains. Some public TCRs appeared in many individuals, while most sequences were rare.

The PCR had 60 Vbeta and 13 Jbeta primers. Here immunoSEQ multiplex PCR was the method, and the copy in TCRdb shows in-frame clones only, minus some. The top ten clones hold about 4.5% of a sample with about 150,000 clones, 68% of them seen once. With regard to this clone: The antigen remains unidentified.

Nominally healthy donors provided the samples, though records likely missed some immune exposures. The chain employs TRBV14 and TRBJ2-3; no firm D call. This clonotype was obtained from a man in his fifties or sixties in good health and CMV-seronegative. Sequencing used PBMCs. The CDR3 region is CASSSLRTDTQYF. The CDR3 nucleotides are TGTGCCAGCAGCAGCTTGCGCACAGATACGCAGTATTTT.